The 20 T cell receptor beta chains in this list originate from one sample, sequenced in a study of blood T cell repertoires in COVID-19. TCRdb's table, derived via immunoSEQ multiplex PCR, lists solely in-frame clones and lacks some. Of about 25,000 clones in the sample, approximately 79% are singletons; the top ten hold about 1.7%. Sequencing used peripheral blood. All receptors come from a man aged 80 or over with active or convalescent COVID-19.

The chain is built from TRBV5-1 and TRBJ1-2; TRBD1 agrees at 7 bases. The CDR3 has 15 amino acids. CDR1 is SGHRS, CDR2 YFSETQ, per germline. Unmatched junction bases numbered 11, after V lost 4 bases and J lost 5 bases. CDR3 DNA: TGCGCCAGCAGCCCGACGTTAAAGACAGGGTATGGCTACACCTTC. It encodes CASSPTLKTGYGYTF.

In its sample, this clone was seen once. The chain couples TRBV5-4 to TRBJ2-3, with 14 positions matching TRBD2. This CDR3 is 16 amino acids long. Germline V gene data show CDR1 as SGHNT and CDR2 as YYREEE (reference sequence). The V and J ends lost 4 bases and 8 bases, in that order; junction bases with no gene match: 9. In DNA, the CDR3 is TGTGCCAGCAGCGAGGGACTAGCGGGAGCGGGCGCTACGCAGTATTTT. This encodes CASSEGLAGAGATQYF.

V usage is TRBV7-6 and J usage is TRBJ1-1; no clear D gene. V gave up 2 bases and J gave up 1 base, with 11 bases separating them. Germline V lookup: CDR1 SGHVS, CDR2 FNYEAQ. The CDR3 is 15 residues long. CDR3 amino acids: CASSLIATTNTEAFF. In DNA, the CDR3 is TGTGCCAGCAGCTTAATTGCGACAACGAACACTGAAGCTTTCTTT.

The rearrangement uses TRBV3-1 (or the pseudogene TRBV3-2) and TRBJ2-3, with 7 bases fitting TRBD2. Germline V CDR1 and CDR2: LGHDT, YNNKEL (reference sequence). Trimming removed 4 bases from V and 1 base from J; junction bases left unmatched: 5. The CDR3 extends over 15 amino acids. CDR3 bases: TGTGCCAGCAGCCCCCGCGGGGGAGGCACAGATACGCAGTATTTT. Translating it yields CASSPRGGGTDTQYF.

The CDR3 DNA follows: TGTGCCAGCGATTTAGGGGGCAAATACGAGCAGTACTTC. It is translated as CASDLGGKYEQYF. V usage is TRBV6-5 and J usage is TRBJ2-7, with 7 positions matching TRBD1. The CDR3 extends over 13 amino acids. V was clipped by 8 bases and J by 4 bases; unmatched bases: 8. The germline V gene has CDR1 MNHEY and CDR2 SVGAGI.

The rearrangement links TRBV3-1 (or the pseudogene TRBV3-2) to TRBJ2-3, with 7 bases identical to TRBD2. Germline CDR1 reads LGHDT; CDR2 reads YNNKEL (reference sequence). The CDR3 extends over 18 amino acids. V was clipped by 3 bases and J by 2 bases; unmatched bases: 14. The DNA for the CDR3 is TGTGCCAGCAGCCAGGCGTTATCAAGCGGGAAACTCACAGATACGCAGTATTTT. It specifies CASSQALSSGKLTDTQYF.

The chain joins TRBV10-3 to TRBJ1-2, with 9 bases fitting TRBD1. In germline, CDR1 is ENHRY, CDR2 SYGVKD. This CDR3 is 14 amino acids long. V lost 10 bases and J lost 2; bases outside the gene matches: 8. This CDR3 reads CATRPGQGNYGYTF. CDR3 DNA sequence: TGTGCCACCAGACCGGGACAGGGAAACTATGGCTACACCTTC.

The chain carries TRBV5-1 and TRBJ1-1; the D is unclear. Trimming removed 1 base from V and 0 bases from J, with 10 bases in between. The germline CDR1 and CDR2 sequences are SGHRS and YFSETQ. The CDR3 covers 15 residues. The CDR3 DNA sequence: TGCGCCAGCAGCTTGAGGCAGACTATGAACACTGAAGCTTTCTTT. It translates to CASSLRQTMNTEAFF.

V usage is TRBV18 and J usage is TRBJ1-2, with 8 positions matching TRBD1. Germline trimming cut 3 bases from V and 2 bases from J; bases unmatched to any gene: 2. The germline V gene encodes CDR1 KGHSH and CDR2 LQKENI. This CDR3 has 14 amino acids. Written as DNA, the CDR3 is TGTGCCAGCTCACCCAGGACAGGGAACTATGGCTACACCTTC. It codes for CASSPRTGNYGYTF.

The chain links TRBV10-2 to TRBJ2-3, with D hard to call. V lost 6 bases to trimming and J lost 0 bases, with 7 bases between them. Germline V gene sequence: CDR1 WSHSY, CDR2 SAAADI. The length of the CDR3 is 13 residues. CDR3 bases: TGCGCCAGCAGAGACTCCAGCACAGATACGCAGTATTTT. Its protein product is CASRDSSTDTQYF.

The CDR3 reads CASSVEPLAGGEQFF. Written as DNA, the CDR3 is TGTGCCAGCAGCGTAGAGCCCCTAGCGGGGGGTGAGCAGTTCTTC. The chain couples TRBV9 to TRBJ2-1, with TRBD2 matching over 11 bases. Trimming cost V 0 bases and J 9 bases; bases outside gene matches: 5. There are 15 residues in the CDR3. Germline assignment: CDR1 SGDLS and CDR2 YYNGEE.

This rearrangement joins TRBV28 to TRBJ1-5; no clear D. Trimming took 5 bases from V and 5 from J, leaving 19 bases between them. CDR1 and CDR2 (germline): MDHEN, SYDVKM. The CDR3 runs 16 residues. CDR3 sequence (DNA): TGTGCCAGCAGTCCCCTGTGGGGATGGGGAGATCAGCCCCAGCATTTT. It codes for CASSPLWGWGDQPQHF.

This chain uses TRBV7-2 with TRBJ2-7; TRBD2 might be the D (5 bases). The germline CDR1 and CDR2 sequences are SGHTA and FQGNSA. The germline V and J ends were trimmed by 1 base and 2 bases, with 12 bases remaining between them. The CDR3 is 15 amino acids. The CDR3 here is CASSLGRAQAYEQYF. The DNA of the CDR3 is TGTGCCAGCAGCTTAGGGCGGGCACAAGCCTACGAGCAGTACTTC.

This chain links TRBV15 with TRBJ2-7, with 8 bases lining up with TRBD1. Germline loops: CDR1 LNHNV, CDR2 YYDKDF (reference sequence). V was pared by 4 bases and J by 1 base, with 9 bases of the junction left unmatched. The CDR3 length is 16 residues. The CDR3 region has the DNA TGTGCCACCAGCAAAGACAGGGGTCCCGATTCCTACGAGCAGTACTTC. Protein: CATSKDRGPDSYEQYF. The complete variable domain, with remaining parts taken from reference TRBV15 and TRBJ2-7, reads DAMVIQNPRYQVTQFGKPVTLSCSQTLNHNVMYWYQQKSSQAPKLLFHYYDKDFNNEADTPDNFQSRRPNTSFCFLDIRSPGLGDTAMYLCATSKDRGPDSYEQYFGPGTRLTVT.

In its sample, this clone was seen a few times. This sequence joins TRBV10-1 and TRBJ1-5; TRBD1 agrees at 7 bases. V shed 7 bases, J shed 5 bases, and the junction held 23 bases outside the gene matches. The CDR3 totals 19 residues. CDR1 WNHNN and CDR2 SYGVQD come from the germline V gene (reference sequence). CDR3 DNA sequence: TGCGCCAGCACCCACCGAGACAGGGACGAAACACCGTACCATCAGCCCCAGCATTTT. Translation gives CASTHRDRDETPYHQPQHF.

This chain links TRBV5-1 with TRBJ1-6, with TRBD1 as a possible D gene (6 bases). The V end was cut by 3 bases, the J end by 7 bases, with 11 bases between. The CDR3 spans 14 residues. Germline V CDR1 and CDR2: SGHRS, YFSETQ. The CDR3 bases are TGCGCCAGCAGCTCCCTACAGGGAAATTCACCCCTCCACTTT. Translating gives CASSSLQGNSPLHF. The full variable domain, completed using reference TRBV5-1 and TRBJ1-6, is KAGVTQTPRYLIKTRGQQVTLSCSPISGHRSVSWYQQTPGQGLQFLFEYFSETQRNKGNFPGRFSGRQFSNSRSEMNVSTLELGDSALYLCASSSLQGNSPLHFGNGTRLTVT.

The chain has TRBV3-1 (or the pseudogene TRBV3-2) and TRBJ2-5; D might be TRBD1 (5 bases). Deletions cut 3 bases from V and 1 base from J, with 9 bases between. The CDR3 contains 14 residues. Germline CDR1 and CDR2: LGHDT and YNNKEL (reference sequence). The CDR3 DNA sequence: TGTGCCAGCAGCCATGGACATACCCAAGAGACCCAGTACTTC. Protein: CASSHGHTQETQYF.

The genes are TRBV2 and TRBJ2-5, with TRBD2 identical over 12 bases. Losses at the gene ends were 4 bases for V and 5 bases for J; bases not matched to a gene: 5. CDR3 length equals 15 residues. CDR1 is SNHLY, CDR2 FYNNEI, per germline. Here the CDR3 reads CASSGWGLAGETQYF. The CDR3, as DNA: TGTGCCAGCAGTGGTTGGGGACTAGCGGGCGAGACCCAGTACTTC.

This chain joins TRBV7-3 and TRBJ1-1; D might be TRBD1 (6 bases). Germline V gene lookup returns CDR1 SGHTA and CDR2 FQGTGA. Trimming removed 5 bases from V and 9 bases from J, with 13 bases in between. This CDR3 contains 12 residues. CDR3 loop: CASSGTTGQAFF. DNA of the CDR3: TGTGCCAGCAGCGGGACAACGGGACAAGCTTTCTTT.

The rearrangement links TRBV6-1 to TRBJ1-2; D ambiguous. This CDR3 comprises 12 residues. In germline, CDR1 is MNHNS, CDR2 SASEGT. V lost 2 bases, J lost 2 bases, and 3 bases lay in between. DNA of the CDR3: TGTGCCAGCAGTGAATCGAACTATGGCTACACCTTC. Its protein is CASSESNYGYTF.